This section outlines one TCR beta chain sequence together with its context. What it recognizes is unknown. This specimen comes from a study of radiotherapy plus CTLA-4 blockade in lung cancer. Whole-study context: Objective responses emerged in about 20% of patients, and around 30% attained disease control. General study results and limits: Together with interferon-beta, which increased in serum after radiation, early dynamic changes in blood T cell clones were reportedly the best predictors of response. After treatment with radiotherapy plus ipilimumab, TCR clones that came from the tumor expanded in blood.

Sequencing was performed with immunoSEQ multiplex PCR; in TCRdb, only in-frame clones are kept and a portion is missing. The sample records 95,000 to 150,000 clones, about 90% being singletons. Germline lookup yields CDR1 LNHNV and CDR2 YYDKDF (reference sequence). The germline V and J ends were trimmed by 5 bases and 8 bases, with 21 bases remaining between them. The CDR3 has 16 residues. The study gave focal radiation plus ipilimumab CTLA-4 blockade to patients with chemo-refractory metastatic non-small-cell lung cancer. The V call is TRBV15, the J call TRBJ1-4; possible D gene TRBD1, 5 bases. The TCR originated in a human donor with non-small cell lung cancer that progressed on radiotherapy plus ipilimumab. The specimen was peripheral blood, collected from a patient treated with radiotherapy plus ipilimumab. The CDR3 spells CATSFSAGGGSEKLFF. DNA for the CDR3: TGTGCCACCAGCTTCTCGGCCGGGGGGGGAAGCGAAAAACTGTTTTTT.